This is a list of T cell receptor beta chains from one sample in a study of T-cell reconstitution after alpha-beta-depleted transplantation in children. TCRdb re-called the PCR reads through MiXCR, storing one row per CDR3 protein. The sample contains a few hundred thousand distinct CDR3 sequences, 7.5% to 10% of which appear only once. Sequencing used PBMCs from the stem cell graft donor, obtained from the stem cell graft. These TCRs come from a human donor who donated a stem cell graft to a child with SCID. CDR3s include the opening cysteine and the closing phenylalanine or tryptophan. A D gene is named only where the DNA matches it firmly. Size is omitted from some rows. Given values are once, few, many or a class for expanded clones.

j_gene: TRBJ2-7; abundance: many; v_gene: TRBV5-1; d_gene: -; CDR3nt: TGCGCCAGCAGCTTGGTGTCAGGGGAAACCTACGAGCAGTACTTC; CDR3aa: CASSLVSGETYEQYF
j_gene: TRBJ1-6; abundance: many; v_gene: TRBV4-2; d_gene: TRBD1; CDR3nt: TGTGCCAGCAGCCAAGATCGTCAGGGGGCGGATTCACCCCTCCACTTT; CDR3aa: CASSQDRQGADSPLHF
j_gene: TRBJ2-2; abundance: many; v_gene: TRBV10-2; d_gene: -; CDR3nt: TGCGCCAGCAGTGATAATCAGAACACCGGGGAGCTGTTTTTT; CDR3aa: CASSDNQNTGELFF
j_gene: TRBJ1-4; abundance: many; v_gene: TRBV7-8; d_gene: -; CDR3nt: TGTGCCAGCAGCTTAGCCCACTCCGGAAAACTGTTTTTT; CDR3aa: CASSLAHSGKLFF
j_gene: TRBJ2-3; abundance: many; v_gene: TRBV9; d_gene: -; CDR3nt: TGTGCCAGCAGCGTAGGCGGCCGCAGCACAGATACGCAGTATTTT; CDR3aa: CASSVGGRSTDTQYF
j_gene: TRBJ1-1; abundance: once; v_gene: TRBV5-1; d_gene: TRBD1; CDR3nt: TGCGCCAGCACTCTGGGACAGGGCACTGAAGCTTTCTTT; CDR3aa: CASTLGQGTEAFF
j_gene: TRBJ2-1; abundance: many; v_gene: TRBV12-3/TRBV12-4; d_gene: -; CDR3nt: TGTGCCAGCAGTCCCTTGGGGCTAAAAAATGAGCAGTTCTTC; CDR3aa: CASSPLGLKNEQFF
j_gene: TRBJ2-3; abundance: many; v_gene: TRBV7-9; d_gene: -; CDR3nt: TGTGCCAGCAGCGCCTCGGGCGCCGGAGATACGCAGTATTTT; CDR3aa: CASSASGAGDTQYF
j_gene: TRBJ1-3; abundance: many; v_gene: TRBV7-9; d_gene: -; CDR3nt: TGTGCCAGCAGCCCCCCCGGAAACACCATATATTTT; CDR3aa: CASSPPGNTIYF
j_gene: TRBJ2-7; abundance: few; v_gene: TRBV10-2; d_gene: -; CDR3nt: TGCGCCAGCAGTGATCAGGGGACCGTCTCCTACGAGCAGTACTTC; CDR3aa: CASSDQGTVSYEQYF
j_gene: TRBJ1-4; abundance: -; v_gene: TRBV7-2; d_gene: -; CDR3nt: TGTGCCAGCAGCTCCAGGGAGGGGTTTAATGAAAAACTGTTTTTT; CDR3aa: CASSSREGFNEKLFF
j_gene: TRBJ1-2; abundance: many; v_gene: TRBV7-8; d_gene: TRBD1; CDR3nt: TGTGCCAGCAGCTTCGACAGGGAGCAAGGCTACACCTTC; CDR3aa: CASSFDREQGYTF
j_gene: TRBJ1-2; abundance: many; v_gene: TRBV5-1; d_gene: -; CDR3nt: TGCGCCAGCAGCTTGCCCGGGACCAGTAGTGGCTACACCTTC; CDR3aa: CASSLPGTSSGYTF
j_gene: TRBJ1-2; abundance: many; v_gene: TRBV16; d_gene: -; CDR3nt: TGTGCCAGCAGCCAATATAGGGCTCAAGTGACGTCCGGCCTGGGCTACACCTTC; CDR3aa: CASSQYRAQVTSGLGYTF
j_gene: TRBJ2-7; abundance: -; v_gene: TRBV18; d_gene: -; CDR3nt: TGTGCCAGCTCACCACCAGACAGAAGTTACGAGCAGTACTTC; CDR3aa: CASSPPDRSYEQYF
j_gene: TRBJ1-1; abundance: many; v_gene: TRBV20-1; d_gene: -; CDR3nt: TGCAGTGCTATGGGGGGGTCCGACACTGAAGCTTTCTTT; CDR3aa: CSAMGGSDTEAFF
j_gene: TRBJ2-6; abundance: many; v_gene: TRBV6-1; d_gene: -; CDR3nt: TGTGCCAGCAGTGAGCGTGGCTCTGGGGCCAACGTCCTGACTTTC; CDR3aa: CASSERGSGANVLTF
j_gene: TRBJ1-4; abundance: few; v_gene: TRBV6-5; d_gene: -; CDR3nt: TGTGCCAGCAGTTATGACGGGCGAGTCGAAAAACTGTTTTTT; CDR3aa: CASSYDGRVEKLFF
j_gene: TRBJ1-5; abundance: many; v_gene: TRBV20-1; d_gene: TRBD1; CDR3nt: TGCAGTGCCTTGCCCTGGGGACAGTCGATTTATAGCAATCAGCCCCAGCATTTT; CDR3aa: CSALPWGQSIYSNQPQHF
j_gene: TRBJ2-5; abundance: many; v_gene: TRBV10-3; d_gene: -; CDR3nt: TGTGCCATCGCCGGGGGAACAAAAGAGACCCAGTACTTC; CDR3aa: CAIAGGTKETQYF
j_gene: TRBJ1-3; abundance: few; v_gene: TRBV18; d_gene: -; CDR3nt: TGTGCCAGCTCACCACAGGCTACAAACTCTGGAAACACCATATATTTT; CDR3aa: CASSPQATNSGNTIYF
j_gene: TRBJ1-1; abundance: many; v_gene: TRBV20-1; d_gene: TRBD1; CDR3nt: TGCAGTGCCCAGACAGGGGAGAACACTGAAGCTTTCTTT; CDR3aa: CSAQTGENTEAFF
j_gene: TRBJ1-3; abundance: many; v_gene: TRBV5-6; d_gene: -; CDR3nt: TGTGCCAGCAGCTCTCGAAGATCTTTTGGAAACACCATATATTTT; CDR3aa: CASSSRRSFGNTIYF
j_gene: TRBJ1-2; abundance: many; v_gene: TRBV12-3/TRBV12-4; d_gene: TRBD1; CDR3nt: TGTGCCAGCAGAATTGCCGGGACAGGGGGCAATGGCTACACCTTC; CDR3aa: CASRIAGTGGNGYTF
j_gene: TRBJ2-5; abundance: many; v_gene: TRBV5-1; d_gene: -; CDR3nt: TGCGCCAGCAGCTTGGGCGACAGTGACATTTCCCAAGAGACCCAGTACTTC; CDR3aa: CASSLGDSDISQETQYF
j_gene: TRBJ2-2; abundance: many; v_gene: TRBV5-1; d_gene: TRBD1; CDR3nt: TGCGCCAGCAGCCAGCGGAGACAGGGGGTTACCGGGGAGCTGTTTTTT; CDR3aa: CASSQRRQGVTGELFF
j_gene: TRBJ2-7; abundance: many; v_gene: TRBV7-9; d_gene: -; CDR3nt: TGTGCCAGCAGCAATGGCGGCAGAAACTCCTACGAGCAGTACTTC; CDR3aa: CASSNGGRNSYEQYF
j_gene: TRBJ2-3; abundance: many; v_gene: TRBV4-1; d_gene: TRBD1; CDR3nt: TGCGCCAGCAGCCGGGACCAGGGGGCCGGGGAAGATACGCAGTATTTT; CDR3aa: CASSRDQGAGEDTQYF
j_gene: TRBJ2-1; abundance: many; v_gene: TRBV28; d_gene: -; CDR3nt: TGTGCCAGCATCCCGGGAGAGGATACGGATGAGCAGTTCTTC; CDR3aa: CASIPGEDTDEQFF
j_gene: TRBJ1-1; abundance: -; v_gene: TRBV12-3/TRBV12-4; d_gene: -; CDR3nt: TGTGCCAGCAGTTTAGCAGAGGCAGATGAAGCTTTCTTT; CDR3aa: CASSLAEADEAFF
j_gene: TRBJ2-7; abundance: many; v_gene: TRBV5-1; d_gene: -; CDR3nt: TGCGCCAGCAGTGGACACAACGAGCAGTACTTC; CDR3aa: CASSGHNEQYF
j_gene: TRBJ2-7; abundance: many; v_gene: TRBV7-9; d_gene: TRBD1; CDR3nt: TGTGCCAGCAGCTTAAGACAGGGAAGCTACGAGCAGTACTTC; CDR3aa: CASSLRQGSYEQYF
j_gene: TRBJ2-3; abundance: many; v_gene: TRBV20-1; d_gene: -; CDR3nt: TGCAGTGTTAGGCGGGCGAGCACAGATACGCAGTATTTT; CDR3aa: CSVRRASTDTQYF
j_gene: TRBJ2-3; abundance: many; v_gene: TRBV20-1; d_gene: TRBD1; CDR3nt: TGCAGTGCTCCGGACAGGGGGCGGTCCGGGACAGATACGCAGTATTTT; CDR3aa: CSAPDRGRSGTDTQYF
j_gene: TRBJ2-7; abundance: many; v_gene: TRBV28; d_gene: TRBD1; CDR3nt: TGTGCCAGCATTCCCGGGACAGGGTTCGAGCAGTACTTC; CDR3aa: CASIPGTGFEQYF
j_gene: TRBJ2-5; abundance: -; v_gene: TRBV2; d_gene: -; CDR3nt: TGTGCCAGCAGATGGCGGGGAGAGACCCAGCACTTC; CDR3aa: CASRWRGETQHF
j_gene: TRBJ1-2; abundance: many; v_gene: TRBV4-1; d_gene: TRBD1; CDR3nt: TGCGCCAGCAGCCCGGGACAGGGGGCGCAGTATGATGGCTACACCTTC; CDR3aa: CASSPGQGAQYDGYTF
j_gene: TRBJ2-2; abundance: -; v_gene: TRBV5-1; d_gene: TRBD1; CDR3nt: TGCGCCAGCAGCTCACAGGGGACGGGCACCGGGGAGCTGTTTTTT; CDR3aa: CASSSQGTGTGELFF
j_gene: TRBJ2-2; abundance: many; v_gene: TRBV5-5; d_gene: -; CDR3nt: TGTGCCAGCAGATTCACGGGGCTCGCCGGGGAGCTGTTTTTT; CDR3aa: CASRFTGLAGELFF
j_gene: TRBJ1-2; abundance: many; v_gene: TRBV15; d_gene: -; CDR3nt: TGTGCCACCAGCCCTAGGGCGGGTAACTATGGCTACACCTTC; CDR3aa: CATSPRAGNYGYTF
j_gene: TRBJ2-2; abundance: many; v_gene: TRBV20-1; d_gene: -; CDR3nt: TGCAGTGCCCAGAGGTGGACTTTACTGGGGGACACCGGGGAGCTGTTTTTT; CDR3aa: CSAQRWTLLGDTGELFF
j_gene: TRBJ1-4; abundance: many; v_gene: TRBV12-3/TRBV12-4; d_gene: -; CDR3nt: TGTGCCAGCAGTTTCTATGGAAGGGATGAAAAACTGTTTTTT; CDR3aa: CASSFYGRDEKLFF
j_gene: TRBJ2-5; abundance: many; v_gene: TRBV20-1; d_gene: -; CDR3nt: TGCAGTGCTAGAGAGAGGACCGAGGCCCAGTACTTC; CDR3aa: CSARERTEAQYF
j_gene: TRBJ2-3; abundance: many; v_gene: TRBV20-1; d_gene: -; CDR3nt: TGCAGTGCTAGTGGGCGGCTTTCCACAGATACGCAGTATTTT; CDR3aa: CSASGRLSTDTQYF
j_gene: TRBJ2-7; abundance: many; v_gene: TRBV6-2/TRBV6-3; d_gene: TRBD2; CDR3nt: TGTGCCAGCAGTTACTCGAGCCCTAGCGGGGCTTACGAGCAGTACTTC; CDR3aa: CASSYSSPSGAYEQYF
j_gene: TRBJ1-1; abundance: many; v_gene: TRBV20-1; d_gene: -; CDR3nt: TGCAGTGCTAGCTCCCCGGACACTGAAGCTTTCTTT; CDR3aa: CSASSPDTEAFF
j_gene: TRBJ1-1; abundance: many; v_gene: TRBV5-1; d_gene: -; CDR3nt: TGCGCCAGCAGCTTGGGTATTTCAGGACCGAACACTGAAGCTTTCTTT; CDR3aa: CASSLGISGPNTEAFF
j_gene: TRBJ2-2; abundance: many; v_gene: TRBV5-1; d_gene: -; CDR3nt: TGCGCCAGCAGCTCGGGTATTTTCGGTGGCACCGGGGAGCTGTTTTTT; CDR3aa: CASSSGIFGGTGELFF
j_gene: TRBJ2-1; abundance: many; v_gene: TRBV27; d_gene: -; CDR3nt: TGTGCCAGCAGTCCCCAGGGACCTGCCTACAATGAGCAGTTCTTC; CDR3aa: CASSPQGPAYNEQFF
j_gene: TRBJ1-1; abundance: many; v_gene: TRBV24-1; d_gene: -; CDR3nt: TGTGCCACCCCGCCGGCGGAATCGACCAACACTGAAGCTTTCTTT; CDR3aa: CATPPAESTNTEAFF
j_gene: TRBJ2-1; abundance: few; v_gene: TRBV14; d_gene: TRBD2; CDR3nt: TGTGCCAGCCGGGGGACTAGCGGGGGGGAATTTAGCTCCTACAATGAGCAGTTCTTC; CDR3aa: CASRGTSGGEFSSYNEQFF
j_gene: TRBJ1-6; abundance: many; v_gene: TRBV7-6; d_gene: TRBD1; CDR3nt: TGTGCCAGCAGCTTTCAACAGGGGGGAGGTTCACCCCTCCACTTT; CDR3aa: CASSFQQGGGSPLHF
j_gene: TRBJ2-7; abundance: many; v_gene: TRBV7-2; d_gene: -; CDR3nt: TGTGCCAGCAGCTCCGGGCCAAGGGGCTACGAGCAGTACTTC; CDR3aa: CASSSGPRGYEQYF